A selection of T cell receptor beta chains follows, all from one sample in a study of technical replicates of blood from several donors. Assay: immunoSEQ multiplex PCR; the TCRdb copy retains only in-frame clones and omits some. The sample lists 59,000 or so clones, roughly 93% occurring once. Sequencing input: PBMCs. Receptor source: a human donor in good health. Some clones in this sample may be carry-over from other donors' samples. Each CDR3 is given with its conserved first and last residue. D genes are given only for firm matches. Not all rows give a size; the values are once, few, many and, for expanded clones, a class.

size	D	V	J	DNA	CDR3
.	.	TRBV27	TRBJ1-6	TGTGCCAGCAGTCCTAGGGGAAACTCCTATAATTCACCCCTCCACTTT	CASSPRGNSYNSPLHF
.	TRBD1	TRBV5-1	TRBJ1-2	TGCGCCAGCAGCGTGACAGGGCTTGGCTATGGCTACACCTTC	CASSVTGLGYGYTF
.	TRBD2	TRBV7-2	TRBJ2-3	TGTGCCAGCAGCACCGGGACTAGCCCAGATACGCAGTATTTT	CASSTGTSPDTQYF
.	TRBD1	TRBV6-5	TRBJ2-1	TGTGCCAGCACCCCGACAGGGGGCAATGAGCAGTTCTTC	CASTPTGGNEQFF
.	TRBD1	TRBV18	TRBJ1-2	TGTGCCAGCTCACCCCCGGGACAGCCTAACTATGGCTACACCTTC	CASSPPGQPNYGYTF
once	.	TRBV5-6	TRBJ2-4	TGTGCCAGCAGCTCAACGAAGGGTAGGACAGAATCAGCCAAAAACATTCAGTACTTC	CASSSTKGRTESAKNIQYF
.	.	TRBV6-5	TRBJ1-5	TGTGCCGTGCAAGGGGGAAGCAATCAGCCCCAGCATTTT	CAVQGGSNQPQHF
.	TRBD1	TRBV29-1	TRBJ1-5	TGCAGCGTTGGACAGGGGAAGAGTCAGCCCCAGCATTTT	CSVGQGKSQPQHF
.	.	TRBV7-2	TRBJ2-7	TGTGCCAGCAGCCAGGGGTGGGGCTACGAGCAGTACTTC	CASSQGWGYEQYF
.	TRBD2	TRBV5-1	TRBJ2-3	TGCGCCAGCAGCTTGGGTTTTAGCGGGAGACGGACAGATACGCAGTATTTT	CASSLGFSGRRTDTQYF
.	.	TRBV4-1	TRBJ1-1	TGCGCCAGCAGCCAAGATTCCCGAGCTTTCTTT	CASSQDSRAFF
.	TRBD1	TRBV5-8	TRBJ1-6	TGTGCCAGCAGCTTCCGGGACAGTACTTCACCCCTCCACTTT	CASSFRDSTSPLHF
.	.	TRBV6-5	TRBJ2-6	TGTGCCAGCACCTATGGACCGCGGGACGTCCTGACTTTC	CASTYGPRDVLTF
.	TRBD2	TRBV6-1	TRBJ2-1	TGTGCCAGCAGCAAAGCGGGGGCGGGATTATTGCAGTTCTTC	CASSKAGAGLLQFF
once	TRBD2	TRBV7-2	TRBJ2-7	TGTGCCAGCAGCTTAGTAGGGACTAGCGGGAGGGCTTATGCGGAGCAGTACTTC	CASSLVGTSGRAYAEQYF
.	.	TRBV11-2	TRBJ2-5	TGTGCCAGCAGGGGATGGGGGCAGGAGACCCAGTACTTC	CASRGWGQETQYF
.	.	TRBV4-2	TRBJ2-5	TGTGCCAGCAGCTCATCCAGGGGCAGCGCACAAGAGACCCAGTACTTC	CASSSSRGSAQETQYF
.	.	TRBV27	TRBJ2-7	TGTGCCAGCAGTCTACAGGGAGGGTACTACGAGCAGTACTTC	CASSLQGGYYEQYF
once	.	TRBV11-2	TRBJ2-3	TGTGCCAGCAGTCGGGGAAGGACGACCACAGATACGCAGTATTTT	CASSRGRTTTDTQYF
.	.	TRBV4-1	TRBJ2-5	TGCGCCAGCAGCCAAGGAGGAGGTCAAGAGACCCAGTACTTC	CASSQGGGQETQYF
.	.	TRBV9	TRBJ2-3	TGTGCCAGCAGCGTACCGCAGGGGCAATACACAGATACGCAGTATTTT	CASSVPQGQYTDTQYF
.	TRBD2	TRBV5-1	TRBJ2-5	TGCGCCAGCAGCTTTATCGGGGGGGGCCAAGAGACCCAGTACTTC	CASSFIGGGQETQYF
.	.	TRBV7-9	TRBJ1-1	TGTGCCAGCAGCCCTTTTAAGGTAGGGGAAACTGAAGCTTTCTTT	CASSPFKVGETEAFF
.	.	TRBV4-3	TRBJ1-5	TGCGCCAGCAGCCAAGACTGGGGGGTTAGCAATCAGCCCCAGCATTTT	CASSQDWGVSNQPQHF
.	.	TRBV18	TRBJ1-1	TGTGCCAGCTCACCACTGGCAGGGGTTCGTAACACTGAAGCTTTCTTT	CASSPLAGVRNTEAFF
.	.	TRBV10-3	TRBJ1-1	TGTGCCACCGGGGGGGCGCCAAATTTAGCTTTCTTT	CATGGAPNLAFF
.	TRBD1	TRBV4-1	TRBJ2-7	TGCGCCAGCAGCCAGGACAGGACCTACGAGCAGTACTTC	CASSQDRTYEQYF
.	.	TRBV7-9	TRBJ2-2	TGTGCCAGCAGCTTTAGCGCCTACGCCGGGGAGCTGTTTTTT	CASSFSAYAGELFF
.	TRBD1	TRBV2	TRBJ2-7	TGTGCCAGCAGCCAACCGGGACAGAACTACGAGCAGTACTTC	CASSQPGQNYEQYF
.	.	TRBV11-2	TRBJ2-7	TGTGCCAGCAGCTTAGAATCGAGGCCCGACGAGCAGTACTTC	CASSLESRPDEQYF
.	TRBD1	TRBV18	TRBJ1-5	TGTGCCAGCTCACCGGTGGGGCAGGGGGTTTTTGCCAATCAGCCCCAGCATTTT	CASSPVGQGVFANQPQHF
.	TRBD2	TRBV5-1	TRBJ2-7	TGCGCCAGCAGCCCTGGGAGGGGAGACTACGAGCAGTACTTC	CASSPGRGDYEQYF
once	TRBD2	TRBV30	TRBJ2-5	TGTGCCTGGAGTGTTATGAGGAGCGGGAGGAGAGAGACCCAGTACTTC	CAWSVMRSGRRETQYF
.	.	TRBV9	TRBJ2-7	TGTGCCAGCAGCGTATATGGAGGGCCCGGGGAGCAGTACTTC	CASSVYGGPGEQYF
.	TRBD2	TRBV11-3	TRBJ2-1	TGTGCCAGCAGCTTAGGCTTAGCGGGAGGAGTCATGGATGAGCAGTTCTTC	CASSLGLAGGVMDEQFF
.	.	TRBV18	TRBJ1-2	TGTGCCAGCTCACCCACACGGGACATTATATTTGGCTACACCTTC	CASSPTRDIIFGYTF
.	.	TRBV6-1	TRBJ2-3	TGTGCCGGGGCACAGGGAACAGATACGCAGTATTTT	CAGAQGTDTQYF
.	TRBD1	TRBV11-3	TRBJ1-3	TGTGCCAGCATCTCCAGGGGGCGAGGAAACACCATATATTTT	CASISRGRGNTIYF
.	.	TRBV27	TRBJ2-7	TGTGCCAGCAGTTTATCCCCATGGGGCCACGAGCAGTACTTC	CASSLSPWGHEQYF
.	.	TRBV5-1	TRBJ1-1	TGCGCCAGCAGCTCTGGACAGAACACTGAAGCTTTCTTT	CASSSGQNTEAFF
.	TRBD2	TRBV6-5	TRBJ2-2	TGTGCCAGCAGTTACTTTCGGGGGGGCCTAACCGGGGAGCTGTTTTTT	CASSYFRGGLTGELFF
.	TRBD2	TRBV5-4	TRBJ2-7	TGTGCCAGCAGCCCTAGTTTGCGGGGGGTTACGTACGAGCAGTACTTC	CASSPSLRGVTYEQYF
once	TRBD2	TRBV6-1	TRBJ2-1	TGTGCCGGGACAGGGACTAGCGGGACCTACAATGAGCAGTTCTTC	CAGTGTSGTYNEQFF
.	.	TRBV5-6	TRBJ2-2	TGTGCCAGCAGCCATCTGGGGCTTTCCGGGGAGCTGTTTTTT	CASSHLGLSGELFF
once	TRBD2	TRBV4-1	TRBJ2-5	TGCGCCAGCAGCCAAGACTCGACTAGCTACTTTGAGACCCAGTACTTC	CASSQDSTSYFETQYF
.	TRBD2	TRBV5-6	TRBJ2-5	TGTGCCAGCAGCTTGACTAGCGGGGGGGCCATGGAGACCCAGTACTTC	CASSLTSGGAMETQYF
.	TRBD2	TRBV27	TRBJ2-2	TGTGCCAGCAGTTATAAGGGACTAGGGGCGAACACCGGGGAGCTGTTTTTT	CASSYKGLGANTGELFF
.	.	TRBV6-1	TRBJ2-4	TGTGCCAGCAGTGAAGGGAACAGAAAAAACATTCAGTACTTC	CASSEGNRKNIQYF
few	.	TRBV7-8	TRBJ2-3	TGTGCCAGCAGCTTAGTTCCAACAGGAGATACGCAGTATTTT	CASSLVPTGDTQYF
.	.	TRBV7-9	TRBJ2-5	TGTGCCAGCAGCTTAGTCAGTACAGAGACCCAGTACTTC	CASSLVSTETQYF
.	TRBD1	TRBV27	TRBJ1-1	TGTGCCAGCAGCCGACAGGGGTGGGACACTGAAGCTTTCTTT	CASSRQGWDTEAFF
.	.	TRBV7-2	TRBJ1-2	TGTGCCAGCAGCTTAGTAGGCGGGTCTCAGGGCTACACCTTC	CASSLVGGSQGYTF
.	TRBD1	TRBV4-3	TRBJ2-1	TGCGCCAGCAGCCAGTCGGGTGGGACAGGGGGCAATGAGCAGTTCTTC	CASSQSGGTGGNEQFF
.	.	TRBV7-2	TRBJ2-7	TGTGCCAGCAGCTCGCCGTCTTTGAGGGCCGAGCAGTACTTC	CASSSPSLRAEQYF
.	TRBD1	TRBV30	TRBJ1-2	TGTGCCTGGAGTGCCAGGGACAGAAGTCGAAGGGGCTACACCTTC	CAWSARDRSRRGYTF